This T cell receptor beta chain stems from a study of molecular identifiers for immune sequencing clone quantification. Findings and limits, study-wide: Barcode sharing among identical TCR molecules could make large clones appear smaller.

One entry per CDR3 protein, called by TCRdb with MiXCR from the PCR reads. The sample holds around 480,000 distinct CDR3 sequences, roughly 25% seen once. CDR3 length: 13 amino acids. V dropped 3 bases and J dropped 6 bases, with 12 bases sitting between them. With respect to this clonotype: Its antigen is unknown.

The chain carries TRBV12-3 or TRBV12-4 and TRBJ2-7, with D maybe TRBD2 (6 bases). The material sequenced was naive CD8+ T cells from blood, with Jurkat cell RNA spiked in. As to subset: FACS-sorted CD8+CD4-CCR7+CD45RA+ naive T cells. This TCR came from a human donor in good health. Some libraries in this study had Jurkat cell RNA spiked in. The CDR3: CASSFVGGFEQYF. Here the CDR3 DNA reads TGTGCCAGCAGTTTCGTGGGGGGATTCGAGCAGTACTTC.